Reported below is one T cell receptor (beta chain). This entry comes from a study of T-cell memory formation after mild COVID-19. CDR1 MNHEY and CDR2 SVGAGI come from the germline V gene. Trimming removed 5 bases at V and 9 bases at J, with 12 bases between. The CDR3 is 12 amino acids. MiXCR, run by TCRdb on the 5' RACE reads, gives a single entry per CDR3 protein. The repertoire includes a few hundred thousand distinct CDR3 sequences, roughly 8.2% of them detected once, and roughly 22% sits in the top ten. This receptor was obtained from a man younger than 35 who had mild COVID-19 (a few samples of this study predate the infection). Cell type and time point are not known. The chain couples TRBV6-5 to TRBJ2-3; possibly TRBD2 for D (5 bases). The sequenced material came from PBMCs or a T cell subset sorted from them (not recorded which). The CDR3 coding sequence is TGTGCCAGCAGTGCCTCCAGGAGGACGCAGTATTTT. As protein: CASSASRRTQYF.